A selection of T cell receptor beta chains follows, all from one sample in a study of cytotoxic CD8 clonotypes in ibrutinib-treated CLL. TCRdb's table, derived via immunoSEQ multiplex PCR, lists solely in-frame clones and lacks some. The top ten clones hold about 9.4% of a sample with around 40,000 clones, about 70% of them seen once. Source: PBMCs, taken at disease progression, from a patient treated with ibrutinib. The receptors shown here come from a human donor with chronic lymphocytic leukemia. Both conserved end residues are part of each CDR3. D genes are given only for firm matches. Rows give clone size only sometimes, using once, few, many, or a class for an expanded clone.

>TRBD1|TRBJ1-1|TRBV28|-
TGTGCCAGCAGTACACGGGACAGGGGGAACACTGAAGCTTTCTTT
CASSTRDRGNTEAFF
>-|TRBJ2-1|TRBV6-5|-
TGTGCCAGCAGTCCTTGGTCCCCCTCCTACAATGAGCAGTTCTTC
CASSPWSPSYNEQFF
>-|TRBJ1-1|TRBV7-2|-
TGTGCCAGCAGCTTAGGAACGGTGAACACTGAAGCTTTCTTT
CASSLGTVNTEAFF
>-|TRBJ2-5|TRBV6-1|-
TGTGCCAGCAGTGAAGGGACAGAGCTTCAAGAGACCCAGTACTTC
CASSEGTELQETQYF
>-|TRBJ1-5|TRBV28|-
TGTGCCAGCACTCTAGCTAGGGCCTGGGGTCTGCCCCAGCATTTT
CASTLARAWGLPQHF
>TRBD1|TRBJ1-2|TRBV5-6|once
TGTGCCAGCAGAGCGCCGGGACAGGGAGATTATGGCTACACCTTC
CASRAPGQGDYGYTF
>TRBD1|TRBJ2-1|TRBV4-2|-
TGTGCCAGCAGCCTCGACAGGGGGCGGAATGAGCAGTTCTTC
CASSLDRGRNEQFF
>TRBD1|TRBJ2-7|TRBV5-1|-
TGCGCCAGCAGCTTCGGGACAGGGACCGAGCAGTACTTC
CASSFGTGTEQYF
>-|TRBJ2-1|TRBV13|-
TGTGCCAGCAGCTCGGGGAGGGGGGAGCAGTTCTTC
CASSSGRGEQFF
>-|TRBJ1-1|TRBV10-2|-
TGCGCCAGCCGGAAAGAGGCTAGCAACACTGAAGCTTTCTTT
CASRKEASNTEAFF
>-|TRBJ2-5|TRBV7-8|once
TGTGCCAGCAGCTTAGCTGGGCGGCGGGAGACCCAGTACTTC
CASSLAGRRETQYF
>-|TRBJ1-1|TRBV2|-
TGTGCCAGCAGTGAATGGGGGAACACTGAAGCTTTCTTT
CASSEWGNTEAFF
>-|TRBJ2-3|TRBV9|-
TGTGCCAGCAGCCCCCGGGCCCAGGCGACAGATACGCAGTATTTT
CASSPRAQATDTQYF
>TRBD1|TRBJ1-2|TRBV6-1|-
TGTGCCACCCGGGGAGGGGGCCATGGCTACACCTTC
CATRGGGHGYTF
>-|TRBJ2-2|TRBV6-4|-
TGTGCCAGCAGTGACGTTTGGAGGGGACCCGGGGAGCTGTTTTTT
CASSDVWRGPGELFF
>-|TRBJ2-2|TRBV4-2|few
TGTGCCAGCAGCCAAGACAACATTATCGGCACCGGGGAGCTGTTTTTT
CASSQDNIIGTGELFF
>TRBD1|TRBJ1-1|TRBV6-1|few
TGTGCCAGCAGAGAACGGACAGGGGCTGAAGCTTTCTTT
CASRERTGAEAFF
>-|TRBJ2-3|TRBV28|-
TGTGCCAGCAAGGACACAGATACGCAGTATTTT
CASKDTDTQYF
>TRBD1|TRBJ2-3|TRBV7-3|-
TGTGCCAGCAGCTTGGGACAGGGAGGGGCTAGCACAGATACGCAGTATTTT
CASSLGQGGASTDTQYF
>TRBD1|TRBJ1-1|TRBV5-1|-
TGCGCCAGCAGCTTGCAGGGGGCTGGTGAAGCTTTCTTT
CASSLQGAGEAFF
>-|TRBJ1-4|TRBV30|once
TGTTCTGGCAGGGAGGGTGAAAAACTGTTTTTT
CSGREGEKLFF
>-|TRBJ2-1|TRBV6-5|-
TGTGCCAGCAGTTACCTGAGCGGCTACAATGAGCAGTTCTTC
CASSYLSGYNEQFF
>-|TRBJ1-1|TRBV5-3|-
TGTGCCAGCAGCTGGACAGTTCCTACTGAAGCTTTCTTT
CASSWTVPTEAFF
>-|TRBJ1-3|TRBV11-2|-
TGTGCCAGCAGCTTAGAAGTTGGGGTGGGAAACACCATATATTTT
CASSLEVGVGNTIYF
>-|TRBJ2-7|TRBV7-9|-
TGTGCCAGCAGAGGGCCCCCGGCCTACGAGCAGTACTTC
CASRGPPAYEQYF
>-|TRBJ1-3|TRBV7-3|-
TGTGCCAGCAGCTCAGATGAAGGCTCTGGAAACACCATATATTTT
CASSSDEGSGNTIYF